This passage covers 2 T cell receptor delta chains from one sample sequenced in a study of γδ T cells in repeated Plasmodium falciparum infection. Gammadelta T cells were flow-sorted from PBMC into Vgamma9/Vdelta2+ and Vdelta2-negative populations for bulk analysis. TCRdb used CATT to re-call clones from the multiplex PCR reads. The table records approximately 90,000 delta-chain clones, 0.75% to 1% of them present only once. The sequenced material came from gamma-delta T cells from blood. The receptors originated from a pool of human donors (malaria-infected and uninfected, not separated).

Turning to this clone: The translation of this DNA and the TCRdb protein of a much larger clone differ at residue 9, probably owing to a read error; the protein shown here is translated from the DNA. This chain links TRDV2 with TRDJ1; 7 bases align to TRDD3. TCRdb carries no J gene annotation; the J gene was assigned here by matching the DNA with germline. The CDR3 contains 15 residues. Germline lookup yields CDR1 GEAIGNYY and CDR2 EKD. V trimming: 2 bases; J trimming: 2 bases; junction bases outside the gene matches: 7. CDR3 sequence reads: CACDRLGPRTDKLIF. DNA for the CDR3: TGTGCCTGTGACAGACTGGGGCCCCGAACCGATAAACTCATCTTT.

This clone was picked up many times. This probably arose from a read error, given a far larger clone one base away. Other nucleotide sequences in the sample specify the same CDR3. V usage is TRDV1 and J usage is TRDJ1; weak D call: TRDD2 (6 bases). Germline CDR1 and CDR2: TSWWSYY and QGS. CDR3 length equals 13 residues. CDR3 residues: CALFLLNTDKLIF. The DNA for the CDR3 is TGTGCCCTATTCCTATTGAACACCGATAAACTCATCTTT.